These 16 T cell receptor beta chains originate from one sample sequenced in a study of blood T cell repertoires in COVID-19 (TCRdb year 2020). Libraries were prepared through the immunoSEQ multiplex PCR assay. Entries here come from immuneACCESS through TCRdb and include only in-frame sequences with V and J called. Some clones fail to appear in such tables; in the studies checked, an unresolved V gene covers under half of the shortfall, and the cause of the remainder is unknown. For this sample there are around 39,000 clones; 75% to 85% appear just once. Clones ranked in the top ten supply around 15% of the sample. Source material: peripheral blood. All receptors derive from a woman in her 70s with acute or convalescent COVID-19.

In nucleotides, the CDR3 is TGTGCCAGCAGCCCTGGGGAGGGGGAGACCCAGTACTTC. Translated, it gives CASSPGEGETQYF. This chain joins TRBV7-9 and TRBJ2-5; 7 positions match TRBD2. V lost 5 bases, J lost 5 bases, and 5 bases stayed unmatched. The germline gives CDR1 SEHNR, CDR2 FQNEAQ (reference sequence). The CDR3 loop spans 13 amino acids.

The chain couples TRBV27 to TRBJ2-3; the D gene is possibly TRBD1 (5 bases). This CDR3 is 14 amino acids long. The V end was cut by 1 base, the J end by 5 bases, with 10 bases between. From germline, CDR1 is MNHEY and CDR2 SMNVEV (reference sequence). The CDR3, as DNA: TGTGCCAGCAGTTTATTCAGGGCGCAAGATACGCAGTATTTT. It is translated as CASSLFRAQDTQYF.

The rearrangement joins TRBV7-9 to TRBJ2-3; TRBD2 aligns across 7 bases. The trim removed 4 bases at V and 3 bases at J, leaving 7 bases unmatched. Germline lookup yields CDR1 SEHNR and CDR2 FQNEAQ (reference sequence). The CDR3 consists of 15 residues. The CDR3 sequence is CASSWLAAGTDTQYF. In DNA form, the CDR3 reads TGTGCCAGCAGCTGGCTAGCGGCGGGGACAGATACGCAGTATTTT.

The chain is built from TRBV2 and TRBJ2-5; TRBD2 aligns across 12 bases. Germline V gives CDR1 SNHLY, CDR2 FYNNEI. V was pared by 4 bases and J by 5 bases, with 5 bases of the junction left unmatched. The CDR3 runs to 15 residues. This CDR3 is CASSVTSGGGETQYF. The CDR3 region has the DNA TGTGCCAGCAGTGTGACTAGCGGGGGAGGGGAGACCCAGTACTTC.

There are a few counts of this clone. This chain connects TRBV6-5 to TRBJ1-2, with D hard to call. V lost 2 bases, J lost 7 bases, and 14 bases lay in between. The length of the CDR3 is 14 residues. Germline V lookup: CDR1 MNHEY, CDR2 SVGAGI. In DNA form, the CDR3 reads TGTGCCAGCAGTTACATCGGGCCTCGGGGTGGCTACACCTTC. This gives the protein CASSYIGPRGGYTF.

CDR3 amino acids: CASTPGSGTYNEQFF. The DNA for the CDR3 is TGTGCCAGCACCCCGGGGTCCGGAACCTACAATGAGCAGTTCTTC. The gene calls are TRBV7-2 and TRBJ2-1; D might be TRBD2 (5 bases). The CDR3 contains 15 residues. Between the trimmed V and J ends, which lost 7 bases and 2 bases, there was a span of 15 bases. Germline values: CDR1 SGHTA, CDR2 FQGNSA. The full variable domain, its missing parts supplied by reference TRBV7-2 and TRBJ2-1, is GAGVSQSPSNKVTEKGKDVELRCDPISGHTALYWYRQSLGQGLEFLIYFQGNSAPDKSGLPSDRFSAERTGGSVSTLTIQRTQQEDSAVYLCASTPGSGTYNEQFFGPGTRLTVL.

The chain recombines TRBV5-4 with TRBJ2-7; D gene uncertain. The germline V and J ends were trimmed by 0 bases and 0 bases, with 7 bases remaining between them. The CDR3 length is 14 residues. CDR1 and CDR2 (germline): SGHNT, YYREEE (reference sequence). CDR3 in amino acids: CASSLEASSYEQYF. CDR3 coding DNA: TGTGCCAGCAGCTTGGAAGCCTCCTCCTACGAGCAGTACTTC.

The chain has TRBV2 and TRBJ1-5, with D possibly being TRBD1 (5 bases). CDR1 is SNHLY and CDR2 is FYNNEI in the germline V gene. Trimming pared 4 bases from V and 11 bases from J, leaving 12 bases between. This CDR3 region has 12 residues. The DNA of the CDR3 is TGTGCCAGCAGTGGGGACTTAATGGCCCAGCATTTT. As protein: CASSGDLMAQHF.

This clone was detected a few times. The chain has TRBV5-6 and TRBJ1-2, with D perhaps TRBD1 (5 bases). The V end lost 0 bases, the J end lost 4 bases, and 13 bases lay between the germline ends. The germline gives CDR1 SGHDT, CDR2 YYEEEE. The CDR3 has 15 amino acids. The CDR3 DNA is TGTGCCAGCAGCTTGGGGGGCCAGGGCCTCTATGGCTACACCTTC. This gives the protein CASSLGGQGLYGYTF.

The chain carries TRBV28 and TRBJ2-4; D is possibly TRBD1 (7 bases). Germline V gives CDR1 MDHEN, CDR2 SYDVKM. Deletions cut 5 bases from V and 8 bases from J, with 13 bases between. This CDR3 has 13 residues. This CDR3 reads CASSHTGEDIQYF. DNA for the CDR3: TGTGCCAGCAGTCATACAGGGGAGGACATTCAGTACTTC.

This chain joins TRBV5-4 and TRBJ2-1, with 9 bases identical to TRBD2. V trimming: 5 bases; J trimming: 2 bases; junction bases outside the gene matches: 8. From germline, CDR1 is SGHNT and CDR2 YYREEE (reference sequence). The CDR3 spans 16 residues. CDR3 sequence (DNA): TGTGCCAGCAGTACCCAAGCGGGAGGCCCCTACAATGAGCAGTTCTTC. It translates to CASSTQAGGPYNEQFF.

This chain uses TRBV3-1 (or the pseudogene TRBV3-2) with TRBJ2-2; 11 nucleotides agree with TRBD2. The CDR3 length is 19 residues. Losses at the gene ends were 4 bases for V and 2 bases for J; bases not matched to a gene: 12. Germline-derived CDR1 and CDR2 are LGHDT and YNNKEL (reference sequence). In DNA form, the CDR3 reads TGTGCCAGCAGCCCTCAACCCCAACTAGCGGGAGCAAACACCGGGGAGCTGTTTTTT. Translated, it gives CASSPQPQLAGANTGELFF.

The gene calls are TRBV18 and TRBJ2-1; D unclear. The CDR3 totals 13 residues. V dropped 0 bases and J dropped 7 bases, with 7 bases sitting between them. Germline V lookup: CDR1 KGHSH, CDR2 LQKENI. The CDR3 DNA reads TGTGCCAGCTCACCACCTGGCAGAAATGAGCAGTTCTTC. Protein product: CASSPPGRNEQFF.

The chain combines TRBV13 with TRBJ2-3; D might be TRBD2 (5 bases). V lost 1 base and J lost 2, with 16 bases in between. The CDR3 is 17 amino acids. Germline CDR1 reads PRHDT; CDR2 reads FYEKMQ (reference sequence). The CDR3 reads CASSLEGQRSHTDTQYF. CDR3 nucleotide sequence: TGTGCCAGCAGCTTAGAAGGGCAGCGGAGCCACACAGATACGCAGTATTTT.

V gene TRBV4-2 combines with J gene TRBJ1-1; TRBD1 might be the D (5 bases). The CDR3 is 15 amino acids. Per the germline V gene, CDR1 is LGHNA and CDR2 is YNFKEQ. The germline V and J ends were trimmed by 0 bases and 5 bases, with 13 bases remaining between them. The CDR3 DNA sequence: TGTGCCAGCAGCCAAGATGGGGCCGGCGGTACTGAAGCTTTCTTT. As protein: CASSQDGAGGTEAFF.

This clone was found once. The chain is built from TRBV10-3 and TRBJ2-5; perhaps TRBD2 as D (7 bases). V lost 4 bases, J lost 13 bases, and 16 bases lay in between. Germline assignment: CDR1 ENHRY and CDR2 SYGVKD. The CDR3 is made up of 12 amino acids. CDR3 bases: TGTGCCATCAGTGTGGGCGGGGGCCTCCCGTACTTC. Residues: CAISVGGGLPYF.